What follows are 14 T cell receptor beta chains derived from one specimen sequenced in a study of memory CD4+ T cells and cytomegalovirus serostatus. Single viable CD3+CD4+CD8-CD45RO+ cells were sorted as the memory CD4+ T cells. Data came from immunoSEQ multiplex PCR; TCRdb stores just in-frame clones and leaves some out. The sample includes approximately 70,000 clones, about three quarters of them seen just once. The specimen sequenced was memory CD4+ T cells from blood. The origin of the receptors is an adult in good health and CMV-seropositive.

V is TRBV25-1 and J is TRBJ1-1, with D maybe TRBD1 (6 bases). The germline CDR1 and CDR2 sequences are MGHDK and SYGVNS. CDR3 length equals 14 residues. V shed 3 bases and J shed 4 bases, with 12 bases lying between them. In DNA, the CDR3 is TGTGCCAGCAGTGATACAGGGCGGGGCACTGAAGCTTTCTTT. Amino acids: CASSDTGRGTEAFF.

This clone appeared a single time. V is TRBV6-1 and J is TRBJ2-5; D unresolved. The CDR3 has 19 amino acids. V dropped 2 bases and J dropped 0 bases, with 22 bases sitting between them. In germline, CDR1 is MNHNS, CDR2 SASEGT. CDR3 nucleotides: TGTGCCAGCAGTGAACCCGCGGCTCAGATCCCCAGGTACCAAGAGACCCAGTACTTC. As protein: CASSEPAAQIPRYQETQYF.

The J gene is TRBJ2-5, the V gene TRBV6-5; TRBD2 matches at 12 bases. Germline CDR1 MNHEY, CDR2 SVGAGI. This CDR3 is built from 15 residues. V trimming: 2 bases; J trimming: 4 bases; junction bases outside the gene matches: 2. Here the CDR3 reads CASSYLAGGRETQYF. The CDR3 coding sequence is TGTGCCAGCAGTTACCTAGCGGGGGGGAGAGAGACCCAGTACTTC.

This clone was detected a few times. For the CDR3, the DNA is TGTGCCAGCAGTCCCCCGACAGGGACCCTCTCAGTCATTCAGTACTTC. Translated: CASSPPTGTLSVIQYF. The chain couples TRBV28 to TRBJ2-4; the match to TRBD1 covers 7 bases. Germline V gives CDR1 MDHEN, CDR2 SYDVKM. V was pared by 5 bases and J by 9 bases, with 16 bases of the junction left unmatched. The CDR3 covers 16 residues. Filled out from reference TRBV28 and TRBJ2-4, the complete variable domain reads DVKVTQSSRYLVKRTGEKVFLECVQDMDHENMFWYRQDPGLGLRLIYFSYDVKMKEKGDIPEGYSVSREKKERFSLILESASTNQTSMYLCASSPPTGTLSVIQYFGAGTRLSVL.

V is TRBV6-1 and J is TRBJ1-5, with TRBD1 matching 8 bases. The CDR3 length is 14 residues. Germline assignment: CDR1 MNHNS and CDR2 SASEGT. Unmatched junction bases numbered 4, after V lost 6 bases and J lost 3 bases. As DNA, the CDR3 is TGTGCCAGCAGGTCGACAGGGGACAATCAGCCCCAGCATTTT. Its protein is CASRSTGDNQPQHF.

This clone was seen more than once but under ten times. The chain is built from TRBV6-5 and TRBJ2-5, with D possibly TRBD2 on 6 matching bases. The CDR3 has 14 amino acids. The germline V and J ends were trimmed by 6 bases and 6 bases, with 17 bases remaining between them. CDR1 and CDR2 from the germline V gene are MNHEY and SVGAGI. The CDR3 nucleotides read TGTGCCAGCAGCCCGGGACTCCTTACCAAGACCCAGTACTTC. Translated: CASSPGLLTKTQYF.

This clone appeared once. CDR3 nucleotide sequence: TGCGCCAGCAGCCAAGCCTACGAGCAGTACTTC. Protein: CASSQAYEQYF. This chain links TRBV4-1 with TRBJ2-7; no firm D call. In germline, CDR1 is MGHRA, CDR2 YSYEKL. CDR3 length: 11 residues. Trimming took 1 base from V and 2 from J, leaving 0 bases between them.

V gene TRBV28 combines with J gene TRBJ1-1; D might be TRBD1 (6 bases). The CDR3 is 17 amino acids. Per the germline V gene, CDR1 is MDHEN and CDR2 is SYDVKM. V lost 2 bases and J 7 bases, leaving 23 bases between the germline ends. This CDR3 reads CASSLNPRRTGLIEAFF. The CDR3 nucleotides are TGTGCCAGCAGTTTAAACCCTCGGCGAACAGGGTTGATTGAAGCTTTCTTT. Full variable domain (rest looked up from reference TRBV28 and TRBJ1-1): DVKVTQSSRYLVKRTGEKVFLECVQDMDHENMFWYRQDPGLGLRLIYFSYDVKMKEKGDIPEGYSVSREKKERFSLILESASTNQTSMYLCASSLNPRRTGLIEAFFGQGTRLTVV.

The J gene is TRBJ2-7, the V gene TRBV2; TRBD2 might be the D (6 bases). The CDR3 has 16 amino acids. CDR1 and CDR2 from the germline V gene are SNHLY and FYNNEI. Between the trimmed V and J ends, which lost 6 bases and 2 bases, there was a span of 20 bases. The CDR3 loop is CASRGLGGKGPYEQYF. CDR3 nucleotides: TGTGCCAGCAGGGGCCTCGGAGGGAAGGGCCCCTACGAGCAGTACTTC.

The chain has TRBV5-1 and TRBJ1-4; D is possibly TRBD1 (6 bases). The germline V gene has CDR1 SGHRS and CDR2 YFSETQ. The CDR3 loop spans 14 amino acids. V lost 6 bases, J lost 8 bases, and 17 bases lay in between. The DNA of the CDR3 is TGCGCCAGCAAATCGGCGAACAGGGAAGAAAAACTGTTTTTT. Encoded protein: CASKSANREEKLFF.

The chain joins TRBV5-1 to TRBJ2-7; D might be TRBD2 (6 bases). Germline CDR1 and CDR2: SGHRS and YFSETQ. Deletions cut 0 bases from V and 2 bases from J, with 12 bases between. The CDR3 runs 15 residues. CDR3 DNA sequence: TGCGCCAGCAGCTTGGCCGCGACGGGAGCCTACGAGCAGTACTTC. It encodes CASSLAATGAYEQYF. The variable domain in full, completed from reference TRBV5-1 and TRBJ2-7, reads KAGVTQTPRYLIKTRGQQVTLSCSPISGHRSVSWYQQTPGQGLQFLFEYFSETQRNKGNFPGRFSGRQFSNSRSEMNVSTLELGDSALYLCASSLAATGAYEQYFGPGTRLTVT.

The chain has TRBV4-2 and TRBJ2-2; TRBD2 matches at 14 bases. The CDR3 length is 17 residues. The germline V gene encodes CDR1 LGHNA and CDR2 YNFKEQ. J gave up 8 bases and V 0 bases, and 5 bases lay outside the gene matches. The CDR3 reads CASSQDGGLAGEGELFF. In DNA form, the CDR3 reads TGTGCCAGCAGCCAAGATGGGGGACTAGCGGGGGAAGGGGAGCTGTTTTTT.

The V gene is TRBV28, the J gene TRBJ2-3; possibly TRBD1 for D (5 bases). This CDR3 has 14 residues. V was shortened by 2 bases and J by 2 bases, with 8 bases between the two germline ends. Per the germline V gene, CDR1 is MDHEN and CDR2 is SYDVKM. CDR3 bases: TGTGCCAGCAGTTTAGACAGCAACACAGATACGCAGTATTTT. Amino acids: CASSLDSNTDTQYF.

The chain carries TRBV5-1 and TRBJ2-3; 8 nucleotides agree with TRBD2. The V and J ends lost 0 bases and 6 bases, in that order; junction bases with no gene match: 6. CDR3 length: 15 residues. CDR1 and CDR2 (germline): SGHRS, YFSETQ. CDR3 residues: CASSLAGAGVDTQYF. The CDR3 coding sequence is TGCGCCAGCAGCTTGGCAGGAGCGGGAGTGGATACGCAGTATTTT.